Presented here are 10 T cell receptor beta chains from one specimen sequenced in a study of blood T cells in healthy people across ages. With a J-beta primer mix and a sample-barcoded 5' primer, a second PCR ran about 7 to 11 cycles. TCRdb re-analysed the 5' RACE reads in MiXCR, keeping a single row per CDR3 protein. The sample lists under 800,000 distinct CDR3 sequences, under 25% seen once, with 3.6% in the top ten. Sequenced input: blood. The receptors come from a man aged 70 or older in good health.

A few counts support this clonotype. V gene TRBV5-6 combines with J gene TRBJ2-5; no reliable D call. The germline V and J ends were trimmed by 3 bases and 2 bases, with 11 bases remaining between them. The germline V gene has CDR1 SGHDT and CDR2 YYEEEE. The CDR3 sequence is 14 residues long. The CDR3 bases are TGTGCCAGCAGCTACAGAGGATCTCAAGAGACCCAGTACTTC. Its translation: CASSYRGSQETQYF.

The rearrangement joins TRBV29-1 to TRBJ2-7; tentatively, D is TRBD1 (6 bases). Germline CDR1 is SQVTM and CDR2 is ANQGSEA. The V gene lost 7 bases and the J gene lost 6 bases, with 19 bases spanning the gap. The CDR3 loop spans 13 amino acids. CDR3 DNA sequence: TGCAGCGCCCAGTGGTCCAGGGGTGGCGAGCAGTACTTC. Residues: CSAQWSRGGEQYF.

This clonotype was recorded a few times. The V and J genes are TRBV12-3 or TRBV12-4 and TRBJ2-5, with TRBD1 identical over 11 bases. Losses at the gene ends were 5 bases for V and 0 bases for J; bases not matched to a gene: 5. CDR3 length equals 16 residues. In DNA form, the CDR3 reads TGTGCCAGCAGTCCCCGGGACAGGGGGGACCAAGAGACCCAGTACTTC. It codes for CASSPRDRGDQETQYF.

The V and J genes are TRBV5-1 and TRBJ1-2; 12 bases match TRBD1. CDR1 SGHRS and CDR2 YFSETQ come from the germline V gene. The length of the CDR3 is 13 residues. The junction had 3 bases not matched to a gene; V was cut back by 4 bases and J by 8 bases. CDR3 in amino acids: CASSHGTGGGYTF. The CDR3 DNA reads TGCGCCAGCAGCCACGGGACAGGGGGCGGCTACACCTTC.

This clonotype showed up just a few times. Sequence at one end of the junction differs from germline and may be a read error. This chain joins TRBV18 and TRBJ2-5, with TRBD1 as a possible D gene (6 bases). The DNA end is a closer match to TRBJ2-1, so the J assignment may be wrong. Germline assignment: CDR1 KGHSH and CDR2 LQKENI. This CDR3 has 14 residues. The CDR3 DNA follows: TGTGCCAGCTCAACGCAGGGGACCTACAGTGAGCAGTTCTTC. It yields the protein CASSTQGTYSEQFF.

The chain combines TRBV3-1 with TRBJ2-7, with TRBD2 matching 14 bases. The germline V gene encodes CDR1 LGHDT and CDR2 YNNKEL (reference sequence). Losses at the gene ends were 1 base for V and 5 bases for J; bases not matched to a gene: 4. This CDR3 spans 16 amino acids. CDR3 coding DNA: TGTGCCAGCAGCCAAGGGGGACTAGCGGGAGCCCACGAGCAGTACTTC. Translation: CASSQGGLAGAHEQYF.

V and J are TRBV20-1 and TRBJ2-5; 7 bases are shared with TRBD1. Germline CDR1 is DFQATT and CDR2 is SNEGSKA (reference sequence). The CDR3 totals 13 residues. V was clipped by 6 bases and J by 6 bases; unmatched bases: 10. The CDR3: CSAAQGLLKTQYF. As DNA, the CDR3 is TGCAGTGCGGCACAGGGGCTCCTGAAGACCCAGTACTTC.

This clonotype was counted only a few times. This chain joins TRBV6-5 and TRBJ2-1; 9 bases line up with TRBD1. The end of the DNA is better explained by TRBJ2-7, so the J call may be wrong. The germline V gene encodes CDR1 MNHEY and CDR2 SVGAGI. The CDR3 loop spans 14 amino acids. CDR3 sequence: CASSARDRDYEQYF. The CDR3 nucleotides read TGTGCCAGCAGTGCCCGGGACAGGGACTACGAGCAGTACTTC.

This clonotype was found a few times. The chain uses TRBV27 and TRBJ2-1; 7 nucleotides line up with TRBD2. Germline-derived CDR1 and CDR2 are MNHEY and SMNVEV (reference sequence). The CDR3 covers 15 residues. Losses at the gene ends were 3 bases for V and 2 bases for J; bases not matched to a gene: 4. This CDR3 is CASSFLLATYNEQFF. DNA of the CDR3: TGTGCCAGCAGTTTTTTACTAGCGACCTACAATGAGCAGTTCTTC.

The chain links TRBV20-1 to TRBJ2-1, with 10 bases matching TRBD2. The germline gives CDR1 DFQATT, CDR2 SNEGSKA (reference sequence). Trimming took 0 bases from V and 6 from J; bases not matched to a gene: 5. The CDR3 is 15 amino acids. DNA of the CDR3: TGCAGTGCTAGAGATTGGGCTAGCGGGAGCAATGAGCAGTTCTTC. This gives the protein CSARDWASGSNEQFF.